A selection of T cell receptor beta chains follows, all from one sample in a study of blood T cell repertoires in COVID-19. Clones were sequenced by immunoSEQ multiplex PCR, and TCRdb holds only the in-frame ones, with some missing. The data contain some 96,000 clones, approximately 86% of them singletons. Sequenced sample: peripheral blood. Receptors were obtained from a man aged 80 or over with acute or convalescent COVID-19. Each CDR3 is given with its conserved first and last residue. A D gene is named only where the DNA matches it firmly.

CDR3	D	V	J
CSAARAAGGSGELFF	TRBD2	TRBV29-1	TRBJ2-2
CSVEVAKNTEAFF	-	TRBV29-1	TRBJ1-1
CASSQTLEPNEQYF	-	TRBV3-1/TRBV3-2	TRBJ2-7
CASSPGLAGSNTGELFF	TRBD2	TRBV5-1	TRBJ2-2
CSVGEQAYEQYF	-	TRBV29-1	TRBJ2-7
CASSQHFSGLTLGEQFF	-	TRBV4-1	TRBJ2-1
CASSFDEPGVYGYTF	-	TRBV5-4	TRBJ1-2
CASSSGRWGDTEAFF	-	TRBV7-9	TRBJ1-1
CASSLYDSYGYTF	-	TRBV28	TRBJ1-2
CASSYTGQGLNYGYTF	TRBD1	TRBV6-2/TRBV6-3	TRBJ1-2
CASQFGQGSYEQYF	TRBD1	TRBV6-5	TRBJ2-7
CASSLYRGLDAFF	TRBD1	TRBV7-3	TRBJ1-1
CASSLDYSPLHF	-	TRBV12-3/TRBV12-4	TRBJ1-6
CASSFFLGGFQETQYF	TRBD2	TRBV5-6	TRBJ2-5
CASTTPRRGGKSNQPQHF	-	TRBV19	TRBJ1-5
CSVESRGFNLCTF	-	TRBV29-1	TRBJ1-2
CASSSTTGGSADTQYF	-	TRBV13	TRBJ2-3
CASTDSGRAGTQYF	TRBD2	TRBV6-5	TRBJ2-3
CASSIRDRNQPQHF	TRBD1	TRBV19	TRBJ1-5
CASNLRGGQFF	-	TRBV2	TRBJ2-1
CASRRDRGVTGELFF	TRBD1	TRBV5-4	TRBJ2-2
CATSRPAREQFF	-	TRBV15	TRBJ2-1
CASSRRQGTDSPLHF	TRBD1	TRBV9	TRBJ1-6
CASSPRTGEGTDTQYF	TRBD1	TRBV7-9	TRBJ2-3
CATSREITGNNEQFF	-	TRBV15	TRBJ2-1
CASSPPTGPRAYYGYTF	-	TRBV28	TRBJ1-2
CASSQDSRSEQFF	-	TRBV4-2	TRBJ2-1
CASSSPGTGSRNSPLHF	TRBD1	TRBV5-4	TRBJ1-6
CASSSPQDYSDEQFF	-	TRBV27	TRBJ2-1
CAWSVQREDQPQHF	-	TRBV30	TRBJ1-5
CASSQDHRTGGSRDTQYF	TRBD2	TRBV4-1	TRBJ2-3
CSVARGTELSLETQYF	-	TRBV29-1	TRBJ2-5
CASSQGLTSLSSYNEQFF	TRBD2	TRBV23-1	TRBJ2-1
CSVRGGSSSPQYF	-	TRBV29-1	TRBJ2-5
CASSARGRGAETQYF	-	TRBV28	TRBJ2-5
CASSYPGTGGQPQHF	TRBD1	TRBV6-5	TRBJ1-5
CASSSSDSLSGYTF	-	TRBV9	TRBJ1-2
CASSLAAGGSGTEAFF	-	TRBV7-2	TRBJ1-1